A selection of T cell receptor beta chains follows, all from one sample in a study of blood T cell repertoires in COVID-19. Only in-frame clones appear in the TCRdb table, and some are missing; sequencing was by immunoSEQ multiplex PCR. The sample has 300,000 to 400,000 clones, 88% seen once; the top ten hold around 6.6%. Sequences were obtained from peripheral blood. The receptors were gathered from a woman in her 70s with COVID-19, enrolled during active disease. CDR3s include the opening cysteine and the closing phenylalanine or tryptophan. The D gene is left open where the match is weak. Only some rows state a clone size, as once, few, many or a class for expanded clones.

>NA|TRBJ2-7|TRBV6-5|NA
TGTGCCAGCAGTAGGACTGACGATCCATCCTACGAGCAGTACTTC
CASSRTDDPSYEQYF
>TRBD1|TRBJ1-1|TRBV27|NA
TGTGCCAGCAGTCAGATGGGACAGGGCACCGAAGCTTTCTTT
CASSQMGQGTEAFF
>NA|TRBJ2-7|TRBV19|NA
TGTGCCAGTAGTGCGCGGTACAACGGGGGCTCCTACGAGCAGTACTTC
CASSARYNGGSYEQYF
>TRBD1|TRBJ2-5|TRBV6-4|NA
TGTGCCAGCAGTCCATCAACAGGGGGCCGGGAGACCCAGTACTTC
CASSPSTGGRETQYF
>NA|TRBJ1-2|TRBV18|NA
TGTGCCAGCTCACCGGACTCCCGTAATGGCTACACCTTC
CASSPDSRNGYTF
>TRBD1|TRBJ2-3|TRBV4-1|NA
TGCGCCAGCAGCCCCCGGGACAGGGGATCCACTAGCACAGATACGCAGTATTTT
CASSPRDRGSTSTDTQYF
>NA|TRBJ1-1|TRBV28|NA
TGTGCCAGCACCCCGAGGGAAGCTGAAGCTTTCTTT
CASTPREAEAFF
>NA|TRBJ1-1|TRBV30|NA
TGTGCCTGGACCACACAGGGCTTCACTGAAGCTTTCTTT
CAWTTQGFTEAFF
>TRBD1|TRBJ2-2|TRBV4-2|NA
TGTGCCAGCAGCCACGCAATGGGACAGGGGGCAGGGACCGGGGAGCTGTTTTTT
CASSHAMGQGAGTGELFF
>NA|TRBJ1-1|TRBV9|few
TGTGCCAGCAGCCGGGAGGGATCTGAAGCTTTCTTT
CASSREGSEAFF
>TRBD2|TRBJ2-5|TRBV19|NA
TGTGCCAGTAGTAGGGCTAGCGGGGTCCAAGAGACCCAGTACTTC
CASSRASGVQETQYF
>NA|TRBJ1-1|TRBV4-1|NA
TGCGCCAGCAGGAGTGTTAGGGGAGGGCTGAACACTGAAGCTTTCTTT
CASRSVRGGLNTEAFF
>NA|TRBJ1-2|TRBV27|few
TGTGCCAGCAGTTCCCTCAGGACCAAGGGACTCTATGGCTACACCTTC
CASSSLRTKGLYGYTF
>TRBD1|TRBJ2-1|TRBV5-4|NA
TGTGCCAGCAGCTTGGCCGGGGACAGGGGCTACAATGAGCAGTTCTTC
CASSLAGDRGYNEQFF
>NA|TRBJ2-1|TRBV5-1|NA
TGCGCCAGCAGCTTGGATACAGGGATGACCTACAATGAGCAGTTCTTC
CASSLDTGMTYNEQFF
>NA|TRBJ1-6|TRBV2|NA
TGTGCCAGCAGCCCCGAGGGTTTTTGGTCACCCCTCCACTTT
CASSPEGFWSPLHF
>TRBD1|TRBJ1-2|TRBV5-6|once
TGTGCCAGCAGCCAGGGGGAGCATGGCTACACCTTC
CASSQGEHGYTF
>NA|TRBJ1-1|TRBV4-3|NA
TGCGCCAGCTCCGTTGTCGGTGGCCGGAGGACTGAAGCTTTCTTT
CASSVVGGRRTEAFF